What follows are 20 T cell receptor beta chains derived from one specimen sequenced in a study of PD-1 blockade in mismatch repair-deficient tumors. Their antigens remain unidentified. Described time point: roughly 11-day in vitro stimulation with candidate mutation-associated neoantigen peptide 1. Sequenced by immunoSEQ multiplex PCR; TCRdb stores in-frame clones only, minus some. The sample holds around 9,200 clones; over 75% are singletons and the top ten take approximately 14%. Sequenced material: cells cultured in vitro, taken from a patient treated with pembrolizumab. These receptors came from an adult with mismatch repair-deficient cancer.

The rearrangement links TRBV15 to TRBJ2-7; the match to TRBD1 covers 7 bases. This CDR3 contains 14 residues. J was trimmed by 3 bases and V by 3 bases; bases with no gene match: 5. CDR1 and CDR2 (germline): LNHNV, YYDKDF (reference sequence). CDR3 nucleotide sequence: TGTGCCACCAGCAGTGCCGGGACAGTCTACGAGCAGTACTTC. Translating gives CATSSAGTVYEQYF.

In DNA, the CDR3 is TGTGCCAGCAGTTACTCCACAGGGGGTCAGCCCCAGCATTTT. Amino acids: CASSYSTGGQPQHF. The genes are TRBV6-5 and TRBJ1-5; TRBD1 matches at 8 bases. Germline assignment: CDR1 MNHEY and CDR2 SVGAGI. After removal of 0 bases from V and 6 bases from J, the junction contained 1 base not matched to a gene. The CDR3 consists of 14 residues.

The DNA of the CDR3 is TGTGCCAGTAGTCCCACAGGGATCCGTGCGGACTATGGCTACACCTTC. Translation gives CASSPTGIRADYGYTF. The rearrangement joins TRBV19 to TRBJ1-2; weak D call: TRBD1 (6 bases). Germline lookup yields CDR1 LNHDA and CDR2 SQIVND (reference sequence). V gave up 5 bases and J gave up 3 bases, with 19 bases separating them. The CDR3 has 16 amino acids.

The chain joins TRBV6-5 to TRBJ1-4; a possible D gene is TRBD1 (6 bases). CDR3 length: 14 residues. In germline, CDR1 is MNHEY, CDR2 SVGAGI. Trimming cost V 6 bases and J 6 bases, with 14 bases left between them. The CDR3 loop is CASSPPGGDEKLFF. The CDR3 DNA sequence: TGTGCCAGCAGCCCTCCCGGGGGCGATGAAAAACTGTTTTTT.

The chain employs TRBV20-1 and TRBJ2-5; D not resolved. Germline CDR1 reads DFQATT; CDR2 reads SNEGSKA (reference sequence). This CDR3 is 10 amino acids long. V dropped 5 bases and J dropped 3 bases, with 4 bases sitting between them. Written as DNA, the CDR3 is TGCAGTGCTGGTAAAGAGACCCAGTACTTC. Its protein product is CSAGKETQYF.

V is TRBV19 and J is TRBJ1-2; TRBD1 matches 7 bases. Per the germline V gene, CDR1 is LNHDA and CDR2 is SQIVND (reference sequence). The J segment lost 3 bases and the V segment lost 5 bases, leaving 6 bases of the junction unmatched. The CDR3 is 14 amino acids. Here the CDR3 reads CASSWRQGDYGYTF. Written as DNA, the CDR3 is TGTGCCAGTAGTTGGAGACAGGGCGACTATGGCTACACCTTC.

This sequence joins TRBV5-1 and TRBJ1-1, with D maybe TRBD1 (5 bases). Per the germline V gene, CDR1 is SGHRS and CDR2 is YFSETQ. With 3 bases removed from V and 4 bases from J, the gap between germline ends came to 16 bases. The CDR3 loop spans 15 amino acids. The chain's CDR3 is CASSWGQAGGTEAFF. The CDR3 DNA reads TGCGCCAGCAGCTGGGGCCAGGCCGGAGGCACTGAAGCTTTCTTT.

The chain employs TRBV5-4 and TRBJ1-4; possible D gene TRBD1, 6 bases. The V end was cut by 3 bases, the J end by 5 bases, with 11 bases between. This CDR3 contains 14 residues. Germline loops: CDR1 SGHNT, CDR2 YYREEE (reference sequence). Here the CDR3 reads CASSSRTENEKLFF. CDR3 in DNA: TGTGCCAGCAGCTCCCGGACAGAAAATGAAAAACTGTTTTTT.

The chain couples TRBV18 to TRBJ1-5; D gene ambiguous. Trimming shortened V by 3 bases and J by 5 bases, and 11 bases separated the two germline ends. The CDR3 contains 14 residues. Germline V gene sequence: CDR1 KGHSH, CDR2 LQKENI. The CDR3 is CASSPRITDQPQHF. CDR3 nucleotides: TGTGCCAGCTCACCCCGGATTACGGATCAGCCCCAGCATTTT. Full variable domain (rest looked up from reference TRBV18 and TRBJ1-5): NAGVMQNPRHLVRRRGQEARLRCSPMKGHSHVYWYRQLPEEGLKFMVYLQKENIIDESGMPKERFSAEFPKEGPSILRIQQVVRGDSAAYFCASSPRITDQPQHFGDGTRLSIL.

The rearrangement links TRBV2 to TRBJ1-5; a weak D match, TRBD1 (5 bases). The CDR3 covers 15 residues. Between the trimmed V and J ends, which lost 6 bases and 0 bases, there was a span of 12 bases. Germline CDR1 and CDR2: SNHLY and FYNNEI. CDR3: CASRGDGHSNQPQHF. DNA of the CDR3: TGTGCCAGCAGAGGGGACGGTCATAGCAATCAGCCCCAGCATTTT.

The rearrangement uses TRBV7-3 and TRBJ2-1; D remains unclear. The CDR3 runs 15 residues. Trimming cost V 2 bases and J 5 bases, with 13 bases left between them. Germline V gives CDR1 SGHTA, CDR2 FQGTGA. CDR3 loop: CASSLGITVNNEQFF. The CDR3 coding sequence is TGTGCCAGCAGCTTAGGGATCACAGTGAACAATGAGCAGTTCTTC.

V is TRBV10-3 and J is TRBJ2-5; 9 bases fit TRBD1. Losses at the gene ends were 4 bases for V and 5 bases for J; bases not matched to a gene: 5. Germline-derived CDR1 and CDR2 are ENHRY and SYGVKD. This CDR3 comprises 14 residues. CDR3 residues: CAISGTGAQETQYF. For the CDR3, the DNA is TGTGCCATCAGTGGGACAGGGGCCCAGGAGACCCAGTACTTC.

The chain uses TRBV9 and TRBJ2-2; TRBD2 is a possible D gene (7 bases). Trimming left V 1 base short and J 5 bases short, with 12 bases between. Germline V CDR1 and CDR2: SGDLS, YYNGEE. CDR3 length equals 15 residues. CDR3 residues: CASSVRGEGTGELFF. The CDR3 nucleotides are TGTGCCAGCAGCGTAAGGGGGGAGGGGACCGGGGAGCTGTTTTTT.

The chain combines TRBV7-2 with TRBJ2-7; a possible D gene is TRBD2 (6 bases). Germline values: CDR1 SGHTA, CDR2 FQGNSA. V was pared by 0 bases and J by 0 bases, with 12 bases between. The CDR3 contains 16 residues. This CDR3 reads CASSLARDLSSYEQYF. The CDR3 region has the DNA TGTGCCAGCAGCTTAGCGCGGGACTTAAGCTCCTACGAGCAGTACTTC.

This clone showed up just a few times. V usage is TRBV15 and J usage is TRBJ1-1; D remains unclear. V lost 3 bases to trimming and J lost 4 bases, with 12 bases between them. Germline V gene data show CDR1 as LNHNV and CDR2 as YYDKDF (reference sequence). CDR3 size: 14 residues. The CDR3 DNA is TGTGCCACCAGCAGTGACTGGGTGGCCACTGAAGCTTTCTTT. It encodes CATSSDWVATEAFF.

The DNA for the CDR3 is TGCGCCAGCAGCTTTGTGGGACTAGAGGGAAGCGAGCAGTACTTC. This codes for CASSFVGLEGSEQYF. The chain employs TRBV5-1 and TRBJ2-7; 8 positions agree with TRBD2. The CDR3 contains 15 residues. Trimming removed 2 bases from V and 6 bases from J; junction bases left unmatched: 10. The germline V gene encodes CDR1 SGHRS and CDR2 YFSETQ.

This clone turned up a few times. This sequence joins TRBV4-1 and TRBJ2-5, with 7 bases that match TRBD2. CDR3 length: 13 amino acids. CDR1 and CDR2 from the germline V gene are MGHRA and YSYEKL. Trimming cost V 4 bases and J 4 bases; bases outside gene matches: 3. As DNA, the CDR3 is TGCGCCAGCAGCCTCGTAGCGGGAGAGACCCAGTACTTC. Translation gives CASSLVAGETQYF.

The chain employs TRBV4-1 and TRBJ1-1; TRBD1 matches 10 bases. This CDR3 has 16 residues. V lost 4 bases to trimming and J lost 5 bases; unmatched junction nucleotides: 10. Germline values: CDR1 MGHRA, CDR2 YSYEKL. The CDR3: CASSLPGQGVWTEAFF. In DNA, the CDR3 is TGCGCCAGCAGCCTCCCCGGACAGGGGGTATGGACTGAAGCTTTCTTT.

The chain uses TRBV15 and TRBJ2-5, with a weak D call TRBD1 (5 bases). Germline-derived CDR1 and CDR2 are LNHNV and YYDKDF (reference sequence). The CDR3 has 15 residues. The V and J ends lost 5 bases and 1 base respectively, with 14 bases between them. This CDR3 is CATSLNLDIQETQYF. In nucleotides, the CDR3 is TGTGCCACCAGCCTTAACTTGGACATCCAAGAGACCCAGTACTTC.

The chain combines TRBV27 with TRBJ2-7; no reliable D call. The germline V and J ends were trimmed by 8 bases and 6 bases, with 14 bases remaining between them. CDR1 MNHEY and CDR2 SMNVEV come from the germline V gene (reference sequence). The CDR3 runs to 12 residues. Here the CDR3 DNA reads TGTGCCAGCGGCGGCCTTCTTGGCGAGCAGTACTTC. This translates into CASGGLLGEQYF.